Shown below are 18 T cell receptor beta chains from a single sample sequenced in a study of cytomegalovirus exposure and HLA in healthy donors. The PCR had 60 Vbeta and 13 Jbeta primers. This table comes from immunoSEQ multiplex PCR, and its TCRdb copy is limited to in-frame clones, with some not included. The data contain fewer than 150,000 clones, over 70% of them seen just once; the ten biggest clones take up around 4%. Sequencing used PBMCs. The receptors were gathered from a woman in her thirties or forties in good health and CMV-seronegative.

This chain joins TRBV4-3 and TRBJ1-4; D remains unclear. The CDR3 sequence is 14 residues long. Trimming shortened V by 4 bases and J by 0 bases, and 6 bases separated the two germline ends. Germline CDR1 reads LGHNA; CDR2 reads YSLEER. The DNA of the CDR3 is TGCGCCAGCAGCCGGACTGCAACTAATGAAAAACTGTTTTTT. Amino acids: CASSRTATNEKLFF.

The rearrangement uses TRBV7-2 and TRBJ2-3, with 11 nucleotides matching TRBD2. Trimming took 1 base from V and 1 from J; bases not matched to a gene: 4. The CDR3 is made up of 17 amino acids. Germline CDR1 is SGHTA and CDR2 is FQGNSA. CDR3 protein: CASSLGTSGRGTDTQYF. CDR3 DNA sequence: TGTGCCAGCAGCTTAGGCACTAGCGGGAGAGGCACAGATACGCAGTATTTT.

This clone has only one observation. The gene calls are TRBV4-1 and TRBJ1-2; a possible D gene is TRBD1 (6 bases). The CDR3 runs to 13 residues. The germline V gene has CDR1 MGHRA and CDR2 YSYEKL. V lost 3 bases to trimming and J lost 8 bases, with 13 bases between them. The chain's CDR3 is CASSQSRQEGYTF. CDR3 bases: TGCGCCAGCAGCCAGTCTAGACAGGAGGGCTACACCTTC.

CDR3 in DNA: TGTGCCAGCAGCGAGCGGGAAGATGCCAAAAACATTCAGTACTTC. This sequence encodes CASSEREDAKNIQYF. The chain recombines TRBV2 with TRBJ2-4; 7 bases are a match to TRBD2. CDR3 size: 15 residues. Germline V gene lookup returns CDR1 SNHLY and CDR2 FYNNEI. The J segment lost 1 base and the V segment lost 6 bases, leaving 6 bases of the junction unmatched.

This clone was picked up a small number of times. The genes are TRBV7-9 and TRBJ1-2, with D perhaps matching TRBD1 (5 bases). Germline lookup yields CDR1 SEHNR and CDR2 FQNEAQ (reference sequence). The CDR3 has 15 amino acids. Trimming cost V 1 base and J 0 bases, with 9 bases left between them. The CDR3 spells CASSLGQGSNYGYTF. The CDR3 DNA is TGTGCCAGCAGCTTAGGGCAGGGATCTAACTATGGCTACACCTTC. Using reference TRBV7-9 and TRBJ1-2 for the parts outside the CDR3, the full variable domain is DTGVSQNPRHKITKRGQNVTFRCDPISEHNRLYWYRQTLGQGPEFLTYFQNEAQLEKSRLLSDRFSAERPKGSFSTLEIQRTEQGDSAMYLCASSLGQGSNYGYTFGSGTRLTVV.

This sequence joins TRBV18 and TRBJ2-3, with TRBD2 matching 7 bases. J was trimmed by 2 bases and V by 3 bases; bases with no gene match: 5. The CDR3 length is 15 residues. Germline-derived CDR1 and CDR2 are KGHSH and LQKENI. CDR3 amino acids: CASSPLGDYTDTQYF. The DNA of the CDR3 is TGTGCCAGCTCACCGCTCGGGGACTACACAGATACGCAGTATTTT.

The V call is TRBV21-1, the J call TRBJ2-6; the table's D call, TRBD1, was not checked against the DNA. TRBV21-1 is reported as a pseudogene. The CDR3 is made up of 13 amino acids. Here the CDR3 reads CARARGAYNVLTF. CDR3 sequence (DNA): TGTGCCAGAGCCAGGGGTGCATACAACGTCCTGACTTTC.

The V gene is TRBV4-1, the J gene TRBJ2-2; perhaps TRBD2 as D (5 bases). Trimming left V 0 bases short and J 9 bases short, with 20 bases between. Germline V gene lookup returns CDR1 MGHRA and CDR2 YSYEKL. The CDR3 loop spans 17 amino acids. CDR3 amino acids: CASSQDQLVVRGWELFF. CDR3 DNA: TGCGCCAGCAGCCAAGATCAATTGGTGGTTCGGGGTTGGGAGCTGTTTTTT.

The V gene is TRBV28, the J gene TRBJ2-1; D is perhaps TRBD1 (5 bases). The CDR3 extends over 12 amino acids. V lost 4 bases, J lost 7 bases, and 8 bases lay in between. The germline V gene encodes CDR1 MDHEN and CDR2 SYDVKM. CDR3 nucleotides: TGTGCCAGCAGTTCACAGGTGAATGAGCAGTTCTTC. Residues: CASSSQVNEQFF.

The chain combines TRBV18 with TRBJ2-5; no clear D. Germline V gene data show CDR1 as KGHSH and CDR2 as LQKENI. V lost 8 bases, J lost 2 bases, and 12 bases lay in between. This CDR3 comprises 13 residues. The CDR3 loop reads CASLRGLQETQYF. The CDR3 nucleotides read TGTGCCAGCCTTCGTGGGCTGCAAGAGACCCAGTACTTC. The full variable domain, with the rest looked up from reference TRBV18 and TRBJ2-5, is NAGVMQNPRHLVRRRGQEARLRCSPMKGHSHVYWYRQLPEEGLKFMVYLQKENIIDESGMPKERFSAEFPKEGPSILRIQQVVRGDSAAYFCASLRGLQETQYFGPGTRLLVL.

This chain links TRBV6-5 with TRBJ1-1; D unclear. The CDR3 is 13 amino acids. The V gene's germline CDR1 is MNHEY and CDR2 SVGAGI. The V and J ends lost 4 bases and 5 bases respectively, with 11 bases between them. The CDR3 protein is CASSLGGRTEAFF. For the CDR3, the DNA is TGTGCCAGCAGTTTAGGCGGTAGGACTGAAGCTTTCTTT.

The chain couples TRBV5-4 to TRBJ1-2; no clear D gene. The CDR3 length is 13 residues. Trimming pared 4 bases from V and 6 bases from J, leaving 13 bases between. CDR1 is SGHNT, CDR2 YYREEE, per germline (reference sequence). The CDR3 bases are TGTGCCAGCAGCCCAAGTCTCGAGGATGGCTACACCTTC. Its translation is CASSPSLEDGYTF.

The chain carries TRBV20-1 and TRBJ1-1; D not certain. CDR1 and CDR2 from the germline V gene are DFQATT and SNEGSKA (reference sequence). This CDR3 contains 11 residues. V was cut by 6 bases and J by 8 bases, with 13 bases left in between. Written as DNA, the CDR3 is TGCAGTGCCCCCGAGGGAGCAGAAGCTTTCTTT. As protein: CSAPEGAEAFF.

CDR3 bases: TGTGCCAGCAGTACCACTTGGGACAGGGGCGCTGAAAAACTGTTTTTT. Protein sequence: CASSTTWDRGAEKLFF. This sequence joins TRBV28 and TRBJ1-4, with TRBD1 matching 10 bases. The CDR3 spans 16 residues. Germline CDR1 is MDHEN and CDR2 is SYDVKM. The V segment lost 5 bases and the J segment 7 bases; nucleotides outside the gene matches: 10.

The CDR3 sequence is CASSIFDRGVSQPQHF. CDR3 nucleotides: TGTGCCAGTAGTATATTCGACAGGGGTGTAAGTCAGCCCCAGCATTTT. The V gene is TRBV19, the J gene TRBJ1-5; 8 nucleotides line up with TRBD1. The germline V gene encodes CDR1 LNHDA and CDR2 SQIVND (reference sequence). The CDR3 loop spans 16 amino acids. V was pared by 2 bases and J by 6 bases, with 9 bases of the junction left unmatched. The full variable domain, with the rest looked up from reference TRBV19 and TRBJ1-5, is DGGITQSPKYLFRKEGQNVTLSCEQNLNHDAMYWYRQDPGQGLRLIYYSQIVNDFQKGDIAEGYSVSREKKESFPLTVTSAQKNPTAFYLCASSIFDRGVSQPQHFGDGTRLSIL.

CDR3 coding DNA: TGTGCCAGCAGCCGGGACACTTTCTCCTACGAGCAGTACTTC. It specifies CASSRDTFSYEQYF. The V and J genes are TRBV9 and TRBJ2-7; D perhaps matches TRBD1 (6 bases). V lost 4 bases to trimming and J lost 0 bases, with 11 bases between them. The CDR3 totals 14 residues. The germline CDR1 and CDR2 sequences are SGDLS and YYNGEE.

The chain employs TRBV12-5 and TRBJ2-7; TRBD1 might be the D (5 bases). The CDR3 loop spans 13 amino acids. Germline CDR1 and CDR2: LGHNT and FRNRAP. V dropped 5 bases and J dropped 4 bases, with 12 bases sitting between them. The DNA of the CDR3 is TGTGCTAGTGGTACCCAGGGTGGGTACGAGCAGTACTTC. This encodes CASGTQGGYEQYF.

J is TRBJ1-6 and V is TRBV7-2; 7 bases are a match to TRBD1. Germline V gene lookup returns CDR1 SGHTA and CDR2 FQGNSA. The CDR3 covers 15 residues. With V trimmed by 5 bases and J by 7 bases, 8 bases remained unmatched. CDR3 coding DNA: TGTGCCAGCAGCACCAGACAGGGTCCGAATTCACCCCTCCACTTT. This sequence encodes CASSTRQGPNSPLHF.